The entry below gives a single T cell receptor (beta chain) sequence along with its context. The data were obtained in a study of blood T cell repertoires in COVID-19. In the study overall: The United States, Italy and Spain were the sources of the acute and convalescent COVID-19 samples. PBMCs, B-cell-depleted T cells, or T cells provided the cDNA or gDNA that made up the material.

After removal of 3 bases from V and 1 base from J, the junction contained 9 bases not matched to a gene. The CDR3 loop spans 16 amino acids. Looked up from germline, CDR1 is SGDLS and CDR2 is YYNGEE. Enrolled through a virtual design, the participants were between roughly 18 and 100 years of age and came from 24 US areas. Per the study methods: Amplification of reference gene primers was used by the study to estimate nucleated cell counts. The table came from immunoSEQ multiplex PCR; TCRdb's copy has only in-frame clones and leaves some out. For V, J and clone size, that table is used; D and trimming come from the DNA. The sample records approximately 250,000 clones, around 88% being singletons.

V gene TRBV9 combines with J gene TRBJ2-5, with 7 bases fitting TRBD2. The sample consisted of PBMCs or T cells enriched from blood (not recorded which). This receptor was identified in a woman aged 40 to 49 with acute COVID-19. The CDR3 region has the DNA TGTGCCAGCAGCGCTGGGGGGGGGTCGATCCAAGAGACCCAGTACTTC. Translation: CASSAGGGSIQETQYF.